The 17 T cell receptor beta chains below come from one sample, sequenced in a study of control samples from healthy donors and cancer patients (dated by TCRdb to the early 2020s). Library generation was performed with the immunoSEQ multiplex PCR assay. TCRdb obtained this table from immuneACCESS and retained in-frame rearrangements with V and J assigned. These tables miss some clones; where compared with another copy, unresolved V genes account for less than half of the shortfall, and the remainder is unexplained. The sample table lists some 94,000 clones, approximately 88% of them with a count of one. Clones ranked in the top ten supply 8.5% to 10% of the sample. The sequencing input was PBMCs. The receptors come from a woman aged 50 to 65 with colorectal cancer.

The chain uses TRBV27 and TRBJ2-1; D possibly uses TRBD1 or TRBD2 (5 bases each). This CDR3 has 15 amino acids. The germline gives CDR1 MNHEY, CDR2 SMNVEV (reference sequence). Trimming shortened V by 4 bases and J by 6 bases, and 16 bases separated the two germline ends. CDR3 sequence (DNA): TGTGCCAGCAGTTCCGGGGCCGCCCGGCTCAATGAGCAGTTCTTC. Translated, it gives CASSSGAARLNEQFF.

This chain links TRBV6-5 with TRBJ2-3, with 10 bases lining up with TRBD1. Germline values: CDR1 MNHEY, CDR2 SVGAGI. V was clipped by 9 bases and J by 5 bases; unmatched bases: 5. The CDR3 consists of 13 residues. CDR3 coding DNA: TGTGCCAGTCGACAGGGGGCAGGAGATACGCAGTATTTT. This encodes CASRQGAGDTQYF.

The rearrangement links TRBV29-1 to TRBJ1-2; no clear D. The CDR3 has 13 amino acids. Per the germline V gene, CDR1 is SQVTM and CDR2 is ANQGSEA. The V end was cut by 0 bases, the J end by 2 bases, with 7 bases between. The CDR3: CSVEDQGNYGYTF. CDR3 nucleotides: TGCAGCGTTGAAGATCAAGGGAACTATGGCTACACCTTC. Full variable domain (outside the CDR3, taken from reference TRBV29-1 and TRBJ1-2): SAVISQKPSRDICQRGTSLTIQCQVDSQVTMMFWYRQQPGQSLTLIATANQGSEATYESGFVIDKFPISRPNLTFSTLTVSNMSPEDSSIYLCSVEDQGNYGYTFGSGTRLTVV.

This chain links TRBV6-2 or TRBV6-3 with TRBJ2-4; 10 nucleotides match TRBD1. The length of the CDR3 is 19 residues. From germline, CDR1 is MNHEY and CDR2 SVGEGT. Losses at the gene ends were 4 bases for V and 3 bases for J; bases not matched to a gene: 15. The CDR3 region has the DNA TGTGCCAGCAGTTCCGGGACAGGGGATCCTCTATTGGGCAAAAACATTCAGTACTTC. Amino acids: CASSSGTGDPLLGKNIQYF.

The V gene is TRBV3-1 (or the pseudogene TRBV3-2), the J gene TRBJ2-7, with D perhaps assigned TRBD1 or TRBD2 (5 bases each). The germline CDR1 and CDR2 sequences are LGHDT and YNNKEL (reference sequence). This CDR3 contains 13 residues. Trimming cost V 1 base and J 6 bases, with 10 bases left between them. The CDR3 loop is CASSQGGGLEQYV. CDR3 nucleotide sequence: TGTGCCAGCAGCCAAGGTGGGGGTCTCGAGCAGTACGTC.

The chain recombines TRBV7-9 with TRBJ2-1; TRBD2 aligns across 8 bases. Losses at the gene ends were 5 bases for V and 2 bases for J; bases not matched to a gene: 2. This CDR3 contains 14 residues. Per the germline V gene, CDR1 is SEHNR and CDR2 is FQNEAQ (reference sequence). Here the CDR3 reads CASSPGGAYNEQFF. Here the CDR3 DNA reads TGTGCCAGCAGCCCCGGGGGGGCCTACAATGAGCAGTTCTTC.

The chain joins TRBV7-2 to TRBJ2-5, with a possible D match to TRBD2 (5 bases). Trimming removed 5 bases from V and 2 bases from J, with 9 bases in between. This CDR3 comprises 13 residues. Per the germline V gene, CDR1 is SGHTA and CDR2 is FQGNSA. CDR3 coding DNA: TGTGCCAGCAGCAGGCCGGGGCAAGAGACCCAGTACTTC. It codes for CASSRPGQETQYF.

The CDR3 nucleotides are TGTGCCACATCTTTCGGGTCTTGGGAAAACACCATATATTTT. This gives the protein CATSFGSWENTIYF. The rearrangement links TRBV19 to TRBJ1-3, with D unresolved. The CDR3 length is 14 residues. V lost 10 bases, J lost 6 bases, and 19 bases lay in between. Germline V gene lookup returns CDR1 LNHDA and CDR2 SQIVND (reference sequence). The whole variable domain, filled in from reference TRBV19 and TRBJ1-3, reads DGGITQSPKYLFRKEGQNVTLSCEQNLNHDAMYWYRQDPGQGLRLIYYSQIVNDFQKGDIAEGYSVSREKKESFPLTVTSAQKNPTAFYLCATSFGSWENTIYFGEGSWLTVV.

This clone is labeled as medium-sized. The rearrangement uses TRBV28 and TRBJ1-2; D might be TRBD1 (5 bases). From germline, CDR1 is MDHEN and CDR2 SYDVKM. The CDR3 consists of 12 residues. Trimming stripped 3 bases from V and 7 bases from J, with 9 bases between. The CDR3 nucleotides are TGTGCCAGCAGTTTCAGGGATCGTGGCTACACCTTC. Encoded protein: CASSFRDRGYTF.

The chain couples TRBV10-3 to TRBJ1-1, with TRBD1 matching over 7 bases. After removal of 4 bases from V and 9 bases from J, the junction contained 8 bases not matched to a gene. This CDR3 has 13 amino acids. Germline V gene data show CDR1 as ENHRY and CDR2 as SYGVKD. CDR3 nucleotide sequence: TGTGCCATCAGTGGAGGGGGCATTCGGAAAGCTTTCTTT. This translates into CAISGGGIRKAFF.

Only one count was recorded for this clone. This chain joins TRBV28 and TRBJ2-2; 10 bases line up with TRBD2. V shed 6 bases, J shed 2 bases, and the junction held 12 bases outside the gene matches. The CDR3 length is 18 residues. CDR1 and CDR2 (germline): MDHEN, SYDVKM. CDR3 sequence: CASSLPLAGVLNTGELFF. CDR3 bases: TGTGCCAGCAGCCTCCCCCTAGCGGGGGTTTTAAACACCGGGGAGCTGTTTTTT.

The J gene is TRBJ2-2, the V gene TRBV18, with D unresolved. The CDR3 loop spans 15 amino acids. CDR1 and CDR2 from the germline V gene are KGHSH and LQKENI. V lost 3 bases, J lost 3 bases, and 11 bases lay in between. CDR3 amino acids: CASSPSTDHTGELFF. CDR3 bases: TGTGCCAGCTCACCCTCGACGGATCACACCGGGGAGCTGTTTTTT.

This chain joins TRBV6-2 or TRBV6-3 and TRBJ2-5; the D is unclear. Germline CDR1 reads MNHEY; CDR2 reads SVGEGT. Between the trimmed V and J ends, which lost 2 bases and 3 bases, there was a span of 10 bases. The CDR3 length is 14 residues. CDR3 sequence reads: CASSYPPREETQYF. The CDR3 DNA reads TGTGCCAGCAGTTACCCACCTAGGGAAGAGACCCAGTACTTC.

The chain recombines TRBV7-7 with TRBJ2-2; D gene unclear. Germline V gene sequence: CDR1 SSHAT, CDR2 FNYEAQ (reference sequence). The CDR3 contains 15 residues. V was cut by 5 bases and J by 1 base, with 11 bases left in between. CDR3 sequence reads: CASSLNDLNTGELFF. CDR3 sequence (DNA): TGTGCCAGCAGCCTCAATGACTTGAACACCGGGGAGCTGTTTTTT.

The rearrangement links TRBV7-8 to TRBJ1-6; tentative D call: TRBD1 (5 bases). This CDR3 spans 15 amino acids. CDR1 and CDR2 (germline): SGHVS, FQNEAQ. V was cut by 5 bases and J by 9 bases, with 17 bases left in between. CDR3 DNA sequence: TGTGCCAGCAGCCTTAGACAGCCCCCAGCTTCACCCCTCCACTTT. This codes for CASSLRQPPASPLHF.

V and J are TRBV19 and TRBJ1-2; no reliable D call. The CDR3 is 13 residues long. CDR1 is LNHDA, CDR2 SQIVND, per germline (reference sequence). V was pared by 3 bases and J by 4 bases, with 9 bases between. The CDR3 bases are TGTGCCAGTAGTATTGGCCCTTCCTATGGCTACACCTTC. Translating it yields CASSIGPSYGYTF. Supplemented by reference TRBV19 and TRBJ1-2, the full variable domain reads DGGITQSPKYLFRKEGQNVTLSCEQNLNHDAMYWYRQDPGQGLRLIYYSQIVNDFQKGDIAEGYSVSREKKESFPLTVTSAQKNPTAFYLCASSIGPSYGYTFGSGTRLTVV.

This clone was detected only a few times. The CDR3: CASSYMIPTRGREPQHF. The CDR3 region has the DNA TGTGCCAGCAGTTACATGATCCCGACCAGGGGAAGGGAGCCCCAGCATTTT. This chain uses TRBV6-7 with TRBJ1-5, with a tentative D call TRBD1 (6 bases). TRBV6-7 is an open reading frame, and its role is uncertain. This CDR3 is built from 17 residues. V shed 2 bases and J shed 8 bases, with 22 bases lying between them.